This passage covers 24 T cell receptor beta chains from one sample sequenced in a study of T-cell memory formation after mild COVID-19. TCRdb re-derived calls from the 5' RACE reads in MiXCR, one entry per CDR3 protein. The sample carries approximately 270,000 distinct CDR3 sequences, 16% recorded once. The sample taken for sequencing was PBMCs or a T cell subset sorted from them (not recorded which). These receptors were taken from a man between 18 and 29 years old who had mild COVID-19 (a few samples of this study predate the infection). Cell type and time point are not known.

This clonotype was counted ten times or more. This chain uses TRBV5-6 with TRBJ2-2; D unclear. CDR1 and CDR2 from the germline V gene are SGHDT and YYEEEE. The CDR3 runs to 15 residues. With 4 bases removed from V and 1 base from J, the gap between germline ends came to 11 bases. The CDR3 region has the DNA TGTGCCAGCAGCCTTCCCAGGAGGAACACCGGGGAGCTGTTTTTT. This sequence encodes CASSLPRRNTGELFF.

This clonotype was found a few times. CDR3 residues: CASSMGRGYEQYF. CDR3 in DNA: TGTGCCAGTAGTATGGGCAGGGGTTACGAGCAGTACTTC. The V gene is TRBV19, the J gene TRBJ2-7, with D perhaps TRBD1 (6 bases). The CDR3 contains 13 residues. Germline-derived CDR1 and CDR2 are LNHDA and SQIVND (reference sequence). Trimming shortened V by 3 bases and J by 4 bases, and 10 bases separated the two germline ends.

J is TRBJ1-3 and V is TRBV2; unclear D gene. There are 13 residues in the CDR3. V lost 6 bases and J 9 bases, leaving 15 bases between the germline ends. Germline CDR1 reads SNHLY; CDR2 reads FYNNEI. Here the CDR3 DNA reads TGTGCCAGCAGGGCTGAGCCCGTTGGCACCATATATTTT. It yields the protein CASRAEPVGTIYF.

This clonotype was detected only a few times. The CDR3, as DNA: TGTGCCAGCAGCTCGGGAATAGGGGCCAACGTCCTGACTTTC. Translation gives CASSSGIGANVLTF. V is TRBV7-3 and J is TRBJ2-6; D is perhaps TRBD2 (5 bases). CDR1 and CDR2 (germline): SGHTA, FQGTGA. The V gene lost 4 bases and the J gene lost 4 bases, with 8 bases spanning the gap. The CDR3 has 14 amino acids.

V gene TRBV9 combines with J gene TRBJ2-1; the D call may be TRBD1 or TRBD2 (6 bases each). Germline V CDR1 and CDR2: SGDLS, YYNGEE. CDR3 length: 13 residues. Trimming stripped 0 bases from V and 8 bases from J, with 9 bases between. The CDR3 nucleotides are TGTGCCAGCAGCGTAGACAGGGAGGATGAGCAGTTCTTC. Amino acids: CASSVDREDEQFF.

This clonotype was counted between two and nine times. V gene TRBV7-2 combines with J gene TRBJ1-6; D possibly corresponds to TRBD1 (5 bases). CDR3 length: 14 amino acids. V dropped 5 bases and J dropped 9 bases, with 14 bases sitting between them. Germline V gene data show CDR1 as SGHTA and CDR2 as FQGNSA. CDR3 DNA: TGTGCCAGCAGCCAGCCGGGGACCCCTTCACCCCTCCACTTT. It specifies CASSQPGTPSPLHF.

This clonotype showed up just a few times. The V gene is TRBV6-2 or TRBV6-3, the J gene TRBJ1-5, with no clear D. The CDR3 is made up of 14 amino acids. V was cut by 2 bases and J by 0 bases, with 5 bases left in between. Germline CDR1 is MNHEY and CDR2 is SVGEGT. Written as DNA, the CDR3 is TGTGCCAGCAGTTACAGCTATAGCAATCAGCCCCAGCATTTT. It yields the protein CASSYSYSNQPQHF.

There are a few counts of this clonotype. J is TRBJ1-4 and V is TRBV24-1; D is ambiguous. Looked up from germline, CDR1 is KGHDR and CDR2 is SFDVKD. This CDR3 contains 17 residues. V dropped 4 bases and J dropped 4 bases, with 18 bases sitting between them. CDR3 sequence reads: CATSDQPSAGNNEKLFF. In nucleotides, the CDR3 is TGTGCCACCAGTGACCAGCCCTCTGCGGGGAATAATGAAAAACTGTTTTTT.

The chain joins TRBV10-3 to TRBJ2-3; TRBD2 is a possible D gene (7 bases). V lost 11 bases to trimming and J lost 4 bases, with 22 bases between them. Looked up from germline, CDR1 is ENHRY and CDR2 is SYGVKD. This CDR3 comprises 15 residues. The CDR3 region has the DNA TGTGCCTTCTCCGCGTTGGGGGGGGCCGCAGATACGCAGTATTTT. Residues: CAFSALGGAADTQYF.

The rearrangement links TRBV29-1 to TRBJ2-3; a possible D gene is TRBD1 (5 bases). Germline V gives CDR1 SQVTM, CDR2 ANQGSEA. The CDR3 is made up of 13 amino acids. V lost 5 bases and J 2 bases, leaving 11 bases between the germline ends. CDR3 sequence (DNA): TGCAGCGTTCCGGGCAGGGTCACAGATACGCAGTATTTT. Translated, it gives CSVPGRVTDTQYF.

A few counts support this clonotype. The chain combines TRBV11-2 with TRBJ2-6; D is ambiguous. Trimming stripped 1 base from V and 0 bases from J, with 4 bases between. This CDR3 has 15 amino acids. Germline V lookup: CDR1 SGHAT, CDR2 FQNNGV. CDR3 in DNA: TGTGCCAGCAGCTTAGGGGACTCTGGGGCCAACGTCCTGACTTTC. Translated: CASSLGDSGANVLTF.

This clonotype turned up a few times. The CDR3, as DNA: TGTGCCAGCAGCTACGGACGGAGTAATGAAAAACTGTTTTTT. Encoded protein: CASSYGRSNEKLFF. The chain uses TRBV5-4 and TRBJ1-4; the D is unclear. The CDR3 has 14 amino acids. Per the germline V gene, CDR1 is SGHNT and CDR2 is YYREEE (reference sequence). Trimming took 3 bases from V and 4 from J, leaving 10 bases between them.

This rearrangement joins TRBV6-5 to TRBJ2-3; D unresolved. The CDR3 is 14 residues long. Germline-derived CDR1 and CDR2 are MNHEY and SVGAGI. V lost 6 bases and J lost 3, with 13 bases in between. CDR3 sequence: CASRPQRFTDTQYF. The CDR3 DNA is TGTGCCAGCAGACCACAAAGGTTTACAGATACGCAGTATTTT.

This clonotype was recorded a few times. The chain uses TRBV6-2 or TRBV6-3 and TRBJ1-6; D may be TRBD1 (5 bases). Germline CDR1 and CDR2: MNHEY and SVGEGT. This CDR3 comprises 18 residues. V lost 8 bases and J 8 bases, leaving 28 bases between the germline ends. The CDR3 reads CASAGADAGFLSHSPLHF. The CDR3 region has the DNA TGTGCCAGCGCCGGGGCCGATGCAGGCTTTTTGAGTCATTCACCCCTCCACTTT.

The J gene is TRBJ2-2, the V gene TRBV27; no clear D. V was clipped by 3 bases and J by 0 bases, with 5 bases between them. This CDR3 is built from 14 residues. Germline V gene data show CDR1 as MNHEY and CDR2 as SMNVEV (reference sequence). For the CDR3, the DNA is TGTGCCAGCAGTTTGAACTCGAACACCGGGGAGCTGTTTTTT. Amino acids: CASSLNSNTGELFF.

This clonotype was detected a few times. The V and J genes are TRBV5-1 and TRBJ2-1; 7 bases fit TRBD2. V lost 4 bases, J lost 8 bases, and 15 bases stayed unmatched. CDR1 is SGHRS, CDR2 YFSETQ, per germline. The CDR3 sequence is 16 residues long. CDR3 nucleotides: TGCGCCAGCAGCCCAACCCGGGCGGGGGACGGGGATGAGCAGTTCTTC. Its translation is CASSPTRAGDGDEQFF.

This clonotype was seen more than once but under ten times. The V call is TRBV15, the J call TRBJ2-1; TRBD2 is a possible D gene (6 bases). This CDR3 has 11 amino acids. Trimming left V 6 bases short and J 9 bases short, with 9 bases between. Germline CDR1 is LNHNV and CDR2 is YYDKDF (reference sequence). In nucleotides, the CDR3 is TGTGCCACCAGGGAGGGTCGTGAGCAGTTCTTC. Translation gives CATREGREQFF.

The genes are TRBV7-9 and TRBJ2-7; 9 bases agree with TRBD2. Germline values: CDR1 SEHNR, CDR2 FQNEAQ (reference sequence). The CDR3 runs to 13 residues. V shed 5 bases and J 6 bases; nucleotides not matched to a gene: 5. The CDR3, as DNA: TGTGCCAGCAGCCGCGGGGGGGAAGGCGAGCAGTACTTC. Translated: CASSRGGEGEQYF. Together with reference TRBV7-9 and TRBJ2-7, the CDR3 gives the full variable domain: DTGVSQNPRHKITKRGQNVTFRCDPISEHNRLYWYRQTLGQGPEFLTYFQNEAQLEKSRLLSDRFSAERPKGSFSTLEIQRTEQGDSAMYLCASSRGGEGEQYFGPGTRLTVT.

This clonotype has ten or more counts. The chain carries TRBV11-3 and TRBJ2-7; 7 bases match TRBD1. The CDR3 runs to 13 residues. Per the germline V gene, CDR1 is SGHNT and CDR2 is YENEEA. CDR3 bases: TGTGCCAGCAGCCTAGACAGGGACTACGAGCAGTACGTC. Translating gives CASSLDRDYEQYV.

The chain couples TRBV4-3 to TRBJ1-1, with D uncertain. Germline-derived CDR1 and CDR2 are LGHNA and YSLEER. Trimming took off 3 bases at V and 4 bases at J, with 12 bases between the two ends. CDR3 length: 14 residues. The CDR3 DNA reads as TGCGCCAGCAGCCACCTGACCTTGGGCACTGAAGCTTTCTTT. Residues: CASSHLTLGTEAFF.

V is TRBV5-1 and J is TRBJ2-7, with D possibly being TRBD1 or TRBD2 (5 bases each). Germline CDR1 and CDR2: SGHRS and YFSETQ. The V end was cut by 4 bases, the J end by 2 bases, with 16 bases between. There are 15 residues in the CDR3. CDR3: CASSQAARDPYEQYF. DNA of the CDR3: TGCGCCAGCAGCCAAGCCGCCAGGGACCCCTACGAGCAGTACTTC.

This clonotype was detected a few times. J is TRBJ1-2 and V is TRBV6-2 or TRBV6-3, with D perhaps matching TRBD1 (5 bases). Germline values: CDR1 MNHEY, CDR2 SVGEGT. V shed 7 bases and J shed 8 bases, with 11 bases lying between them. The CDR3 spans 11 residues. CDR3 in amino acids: CASTPRDGYTF. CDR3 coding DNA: TGTGCCAGCACTCCGCGGGACGGCTACACCTTC.

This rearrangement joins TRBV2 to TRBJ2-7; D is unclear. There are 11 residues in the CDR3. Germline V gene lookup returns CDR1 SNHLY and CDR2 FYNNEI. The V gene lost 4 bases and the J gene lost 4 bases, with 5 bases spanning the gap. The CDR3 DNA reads TGTGCCAGCAGTGGAGAGTACGAGCAGTACGTC. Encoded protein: CASSGEYEQYV.

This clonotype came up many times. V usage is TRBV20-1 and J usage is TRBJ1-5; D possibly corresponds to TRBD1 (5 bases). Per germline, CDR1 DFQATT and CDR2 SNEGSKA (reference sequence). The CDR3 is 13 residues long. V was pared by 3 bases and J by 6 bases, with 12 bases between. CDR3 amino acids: CSASGAQGQPQHF. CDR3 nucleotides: TGCAGTGCTAGCGGGGCCCAGGGTCAGCCCCAGCATTTT.